These T cell receptor beta chains were read from a single sample in a study of T-cell reconstitution after alpha-beta-depleted transplantation in children. Using its own MiXCR run on the PCR reads, TCRdb lists one record per CDR3 protein. The sample holds about 340,000 distinct CDR3 sequences, around 10% seen once. The sequences come from PBMCs from the stem cell graft donor, collected from the stem cell graft. These receptors were obtained from a human donor who donated a stem cell graft to a child with acute lymphoblastic leukemia. The CDR3 runs from the conserved cysteine through the conserved F or W. A D gene is named only where the DNA matches it firmly. Part of the rows lack a size; the others show once, few, many or a class for expanded clones.

j_gene,abundance,d_gene,v_gene,CDR3aa,CDR3nt
TRBJ1-6,few,TRBD1,TRBV10-3,CAISPGTGPNSPLHF,TGTGCCATCAGCCCCGGGACAGGGCCTAATTCACCCCTCCACTTT
TRBJ1-5,NA,NA,TRBV7-2,CASSSNPFPSNQPQHF,TGTGCCAGCAGCTCAAACCCCTTCCCCAGCAATCAGCCCCAGCATTTT
TRBJ2-3,few,NA,TRBV7-9,CASTSTGFNTDTQYF,TGTGCCAGCACGTCGACCGGGTTCAACACAGATACGCAGTATTTT
TRBJ2-1,NA,NA,TRBV25-1,CASSEIRSSYNEQFF,TGTGCCAGCAGTGAAATTCGTAGCTCCTACAATGAGCAGTTCTTC
TRBJ2-5,many,NA,TRBV27,CASSLTGGETQYF,TGTGCCAGCAGTTTAACGGGGGGCGAGACCCAGTACTTC
TRBJ1-2,NA,NA,TRBV6-2/TRBV6-3,CASSPLSQIYGYTF,TGTGCCAGCAGCCCCCTGAGTCAGATCTATGGCTACACCTTC
TRBJ2-7,few,TRBD2,TRBV20-1,CSALAGAYSYEQYF,TGCAGTGCCTTAGCGGGAGCGTACTCCTACGAGCAGTACTTC
TRBJ2-1,few,TRBD1,TRBV20-1,CSAVAAGTGGVNEQFF,TGCAGTGCAGTAGCGGCCGGGACAGGGGGCGTAAATGAGCAGTTCTTC
TRBJ1-2,NA,NA,TRBV6-1,CASRPRVPSHPNYGYTF,TGTGCCAGCAGACCCCGGGTTCCCTCACACCCTAACTATGGCTACACCTTC
TRBJ2-2,few,TRBD1,TRBV24-1,CAASDLPYSRDRAKLPTGELFF,TGTGCCGCCAGTGATTTGCCTTACTCCCGCGACAGGGCGAAACTTCCCACCGGGGAGCTGTTTTTT
TRBJ1-5,NA,TRBD1,TRBV2,CASSTQTGGWQPQHF,TGTGCCAGCAGTACTCAAACAGGGGGCTGGCAGCCCCAGCATTTT
TRBJ2-7,NA,TRBD2,TRBV4-2,CASSQLAGEWYEQYF,TGTGCCAGCAGCCAATTAGCGGGAGAATGGTACGAGCAGTACTTC
TRBJ2-1,few,NA,TRBV3-1,CASSQDNTPQKTQFF,TGTGCCAGCAGCCAAGATAACACCCCACAGAAGACGCAGTTCTTC
TRBJ2-2,NA,TRBD1,TRBV20-1,CSARDWTGETNTGELFF,TGCAGTGCTAGAGACTGGACAGGGGAAACAAACACCGGGGAGCTGTTTTTT